This T cell receptor (beta chain) was profiled in a study of T-cell memory formation after mild COVID-19. Study-wide context: Clustering of TCRs was largely donor specific. Study-wide results and caveats: Among clones peaking at day 37 in the second wave, SARS-CoV-2 specificity remained unconfirmed. Pre-infection memory showed some responding clones, and this suggested that cross-reactive memory joined.

The CDR3 is made up of 14 amino acids. CDR1 is LNHNV, CDR2 YYDKDF, per germline (reference sequence). Deletions cut 5 bases from V and 5 bases from J, with 14 bases between. Points on this clonotype: What it recognizes is unknown.

Constant-segment primers and 5'RACE yielded cDNA libraries for TCR alpha and TCR beta, each carrying sample barcodes and UMIs. TCRdb passed the 5' RACE reads through MiXCR, listing each CDR3 protein once. The sample shows some 69,000 distinct CDR3 sequences, over 15% of them seen only once. Input material: PBMCs or a T cell subset sorted from them (not recorded which). This receptor was identified in an adult woman who had mild COVID-19 (a few samples of this study predate the infection). Cell type and time point are not known. The genes are TRBV15 and TRBJ2-3; possibly TRBD2 for D (7 bases). CDR3 sequence: CATSARRGGDTQYF. The CDR3 DNA sequence: TGTGCCACCAGCGCGCGTAGGGGGGGAGATACGCAGTATTTT.